This TCR beta chain was obtained from a study of T cell changes during pregnancy in multiple sclerosis. Germline CDR1 and CDR2: LGHNA and YSLEER. Germline trimming cut 3 bases from V and 5 bases from J; bases unmatched to any gene: 2. The CDR3 is 13 amino acids. Assay: immunoSEQ multiplex PCR; the TCRdb copy retains only in-frame clones and omits some. Among tens of thousands of clones listed, roughly 90% were seen once. Sequencing used peripheral blood, obtained after pregnancy. The rearrangement uses TRBV4-3 and TRBJ1-1; 8 bases match TRBD1. The source of this sequence is a female donor with multiple sclerosis, enrolled in a pregnancy study. CDR3 sequence reads: CASSQDRETEAFF. DNA of the CDR3: TGCGCCAGCAGCCAGGACAGGGAAACTGAAGCTTTCTTT.